This entry features one TCR beta chain sequence. The antigen it recognizes is unknown. No quality values exist for individual bases; no much larger clone is one base distant. This sample's time point label indicates: baseline before first vaccination. Vaccinee samples were obtained from the UK trials COV001 and COV002, which included a single-blind randomized controlled phase 2/3 trial of AZD1222 (ChAdOx1 nCoV-19) in healthy adults. Trial participant PBMC samples were collected at day 0 and day 28 after the second dose for TCRbeta chain sequencing. The sample is drawn from a study of T cell responses to AZD1222 COVID-19 vaccine (dated by TCRdb to the early 2020s). With respect to the entire study: AZD1222 recipients given second doses at about 4 weeks or at about 12 weeks were pooled, since spike-specific TCR depth and breadth were not found to differ between the two schedules. A total of about 250 trial participants underwent TCR sequencing, of whom roughly 210 had received two doses of AZD1222 and some 25 had received two doses of the MenACWY control vaccine. Trial participants were enrolled by age into 18-55, 56-69 and 70-plus year subgroups, with 148, 28 and 57 TCR-sequenced participants respectively.

The CDR3 regions of human TCRbeta chains were subjected to immunosequencing. The paper's processing steps were these. TCRs in the repertoires were compared against a reference library of SARS-CoV-2-specific TCRs that had been generated with the MIRA antigen-specificity platform. Breadth was defined as the fraction of unique TCRs that were SARS-CoV-2-associated. Depth was defined as the fraction of total T cells that were SARS-CoV-2-associated. Using the MIRA data, every spike-specific TCR was mapped to the spike region that the TCR reacted to and assigned to either a CD4 or a CD8 class. Log10-transformed breadth and depth values were compared by one-way ANOVA with Sidak's multiple comparisons tests. TCRdb provides this immuneACCESS table in a form limited to in-frame rearrangements. Some clones are lacking; in checked studies, under half of them reflect an unresolved V gene, and why the rest are absent is not known. Clone size and the V and J calls come from that table; the DNA yielded D and trimming. This sample gives roughly 120,000 clones in total; roughly 90% of them show up just once. The top ten clonotypes cover about 15% of the sample.

What the study reported, not specific to this receptor: Only 5 to 7 AZD1222 recipients were SARS-CoV-2 seropositive at baseline, limiting conclusions about previously exposed vaccinees. The 56-69-year group was small, and its depth increase did not reach significance, likely because of low power. CD4 TCRs associated with the vaccine covered the entire spike protein, and the dominant responses were in regions 160-218 and 743-854. Reportedly, almost half of the unique spike-specific TCRs recognized epitopes lying outside the regions that are mutated in the B.1.351 and B.1.1.7 variants. Because no samples from the day 14 peak response were available, repertoires could be characterized only after the peak T cell response. Spike-specific TCR breadth and depth rose significantly after two AZD1222 doses compared with day 0 and with MenACWY recipients. Participants were mostly white British, with more females than males. The authors suggested clonal diversity may have been underestimated.

CDR1 is given as MNHEY and CDR2 as SVGAGI, both from the germline V gene. Compared with germline, V lacks 8 bases and J lacks 0 bases; bases without a gene match: 7. The CDR3, cysteine through phenylalanine, is 14 amino acids long. The entry retains the CDR3 DNA only, 42 bases that are in frame from base 1. The sequence is built from TRBV6-5 and TRBJ2-7; TRBD1 lines up with 7 middle nucleotides. The source is an adult in good health. The sequencing here drew on peripheral blood, taken on day 0 of AZD1222 vaccination. CDR3 loop: CASSGTASSYEQYF. The sequenced DNA is TGTGCCAGCTCTGGGACAGCGTCCTCCTACGAGCAGTACTTC.